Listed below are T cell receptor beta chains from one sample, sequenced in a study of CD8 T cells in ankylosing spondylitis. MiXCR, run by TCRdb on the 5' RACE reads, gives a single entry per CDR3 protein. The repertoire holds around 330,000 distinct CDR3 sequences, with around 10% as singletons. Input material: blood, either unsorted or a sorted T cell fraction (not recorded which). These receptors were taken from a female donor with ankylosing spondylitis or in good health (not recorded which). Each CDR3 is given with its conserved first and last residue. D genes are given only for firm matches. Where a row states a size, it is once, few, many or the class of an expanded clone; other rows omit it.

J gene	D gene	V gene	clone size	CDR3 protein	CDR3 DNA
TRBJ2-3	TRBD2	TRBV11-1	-	CASTGTPTWTSGSTDTQYF	TGTGCCAGCACCGGCACCCCAACTTGGACTAGCGGGAGTACAGATACGCAGTATTTT
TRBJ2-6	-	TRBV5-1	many	CASSLGGVSSGANVLTF	TGCGCCAGCAGCTTGGGAGGGGTAAGCTCTGGGGCCAACGTCCTGACTTTC
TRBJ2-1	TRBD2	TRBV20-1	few	CSARDVRTSGGYNEQFF	TGCAGTGCTAGAGATGTTCGGACTAGCGGGGGGTACAATGAGCAGTTCTTC
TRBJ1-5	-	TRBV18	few	CASSPPGVGNQPQHF	TGTGCCAGCTCCCCTCCGGGGGTTGGCAATCAGCCCCAGCATTTT
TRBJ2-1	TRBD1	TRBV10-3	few	CAISNRGLDNEQFF	TGTGCCATCAGTAACAGGGGGCTAGACAATGAGCAGTTCTTC
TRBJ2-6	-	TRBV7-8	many	CASSLVQGMPSGANVLTF	TGTGCCAGCAGCTTAGTTCAGGGGATGCCGTCTGGGGCCAACGTCCTGACTTTC
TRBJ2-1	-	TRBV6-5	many	CASSYLPPRKSGNEQFF	TGTGCCAGCAGTTACCTCCCCCCCAGGAAAAGCGGCAATGAGCAGTTCTTC
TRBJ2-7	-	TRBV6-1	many	CASSERSWQGETYEQYF	TGTGCCAGCAGTGAACGCAGCTGGCAGGGTGAGACCTACGAGCAGTACTTC
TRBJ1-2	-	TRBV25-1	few	CASSDSGNYGYTF	TGTGCCAGCAGTGACTCAGGGAACTATGGCTACACCTTC
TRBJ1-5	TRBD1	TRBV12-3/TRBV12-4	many	CASSPGQVPNQPQHF	TGTGCCAGCAGTCCGGGACAGGTGCCGAATCAGCCCCAGCATTTT
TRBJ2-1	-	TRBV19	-	CASSIGYGRTYNEQFF	TGTGCCAGTAGTATAGGCTATGGACGGACCTACAATGAGCAGTTCTTC
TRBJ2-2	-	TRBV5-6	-	CASTQDKSNTGELFF	TGTGCCAGCACCCAGGACAAGTCGAACACCGGGGAGCTGTTTTTT
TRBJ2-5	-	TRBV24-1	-	CATSRSPGGQETQYF	TGTGCCACCAGTCGATCCCCCGGAGGACAAGAGACCCAGTACTTC
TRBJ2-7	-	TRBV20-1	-	CSAPLGALTADEQYF	TGCAGTGCTCCCCTGGGAGCGTTGACGGCCGACGAGCAGTACTTC
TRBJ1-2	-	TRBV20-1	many	CSGIRESNYGYTF	TGCAGTGGAATCAGGGAATCTAACTATGGCTACACCTTC
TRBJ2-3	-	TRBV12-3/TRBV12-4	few	CASTWRGTDTQYF	TGTGCCAGCACTTGGCGCGGCACAGATACGCAGTATTTT